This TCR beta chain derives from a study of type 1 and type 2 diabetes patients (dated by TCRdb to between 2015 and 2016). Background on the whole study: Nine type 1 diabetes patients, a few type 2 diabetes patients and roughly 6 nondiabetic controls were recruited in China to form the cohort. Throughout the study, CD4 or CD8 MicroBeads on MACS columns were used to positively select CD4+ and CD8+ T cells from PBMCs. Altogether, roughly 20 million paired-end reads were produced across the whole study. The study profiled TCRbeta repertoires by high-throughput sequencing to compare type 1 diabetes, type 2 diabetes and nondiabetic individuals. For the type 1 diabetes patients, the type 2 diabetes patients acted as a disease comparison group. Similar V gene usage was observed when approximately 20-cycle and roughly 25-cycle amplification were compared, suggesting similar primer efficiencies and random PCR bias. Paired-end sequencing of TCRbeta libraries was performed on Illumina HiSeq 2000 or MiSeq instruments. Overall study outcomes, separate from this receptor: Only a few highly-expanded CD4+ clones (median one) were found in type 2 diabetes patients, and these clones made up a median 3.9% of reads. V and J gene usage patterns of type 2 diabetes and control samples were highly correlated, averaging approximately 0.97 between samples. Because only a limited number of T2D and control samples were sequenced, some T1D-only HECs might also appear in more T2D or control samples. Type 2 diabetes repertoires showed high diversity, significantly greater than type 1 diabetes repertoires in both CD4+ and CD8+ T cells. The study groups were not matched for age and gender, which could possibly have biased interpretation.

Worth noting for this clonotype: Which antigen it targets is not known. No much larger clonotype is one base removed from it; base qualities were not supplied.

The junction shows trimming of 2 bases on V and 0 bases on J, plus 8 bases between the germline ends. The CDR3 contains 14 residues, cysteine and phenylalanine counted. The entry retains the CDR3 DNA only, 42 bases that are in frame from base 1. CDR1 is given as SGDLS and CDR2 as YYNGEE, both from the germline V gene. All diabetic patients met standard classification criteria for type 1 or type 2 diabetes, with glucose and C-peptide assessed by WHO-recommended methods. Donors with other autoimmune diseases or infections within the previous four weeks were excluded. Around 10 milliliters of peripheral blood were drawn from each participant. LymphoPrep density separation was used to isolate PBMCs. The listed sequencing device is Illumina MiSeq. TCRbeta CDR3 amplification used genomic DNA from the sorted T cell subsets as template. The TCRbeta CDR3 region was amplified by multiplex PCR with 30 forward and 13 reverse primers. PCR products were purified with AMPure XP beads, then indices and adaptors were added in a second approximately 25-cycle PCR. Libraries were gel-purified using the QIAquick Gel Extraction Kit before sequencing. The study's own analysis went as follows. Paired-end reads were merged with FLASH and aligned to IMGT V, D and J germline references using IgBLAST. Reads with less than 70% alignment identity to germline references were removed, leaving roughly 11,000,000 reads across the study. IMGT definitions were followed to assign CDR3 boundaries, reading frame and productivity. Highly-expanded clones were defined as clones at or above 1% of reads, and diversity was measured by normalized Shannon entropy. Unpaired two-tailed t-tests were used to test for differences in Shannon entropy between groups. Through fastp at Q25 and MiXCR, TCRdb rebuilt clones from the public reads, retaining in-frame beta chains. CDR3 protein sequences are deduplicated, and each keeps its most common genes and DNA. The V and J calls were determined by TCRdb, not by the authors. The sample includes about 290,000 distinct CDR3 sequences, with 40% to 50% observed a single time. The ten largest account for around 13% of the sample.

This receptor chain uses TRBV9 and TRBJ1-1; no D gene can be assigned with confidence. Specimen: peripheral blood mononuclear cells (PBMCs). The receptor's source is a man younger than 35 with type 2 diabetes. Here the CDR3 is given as CASSVGRMNTEAFF. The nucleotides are TGTGCCAGCAGCGTTGGGAGAATGAACACTGAAGCTTTCTTT.